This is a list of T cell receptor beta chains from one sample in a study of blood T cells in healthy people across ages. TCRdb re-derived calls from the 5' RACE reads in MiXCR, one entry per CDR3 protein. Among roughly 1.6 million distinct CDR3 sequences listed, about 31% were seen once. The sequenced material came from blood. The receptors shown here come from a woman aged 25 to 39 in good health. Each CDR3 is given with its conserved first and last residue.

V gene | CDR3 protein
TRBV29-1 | CSVSSASSYNEQFF
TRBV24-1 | CATSDAGGANNEQFF
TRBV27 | CASSLQGREDGELFF
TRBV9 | CASSEDRGRAYEQYF
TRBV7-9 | CASSLEGRSGGTDTQYF
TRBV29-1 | CSARDWGGSQETRYF
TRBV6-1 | CASSERKNSPLHF
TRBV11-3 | CASSFNSVYNEQFF
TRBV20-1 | CSAMNPVGPQETQYF
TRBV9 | CASSVEDRSYNEQFF
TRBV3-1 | CASSQGDRGQPQHF
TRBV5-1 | CASSWVSGGSYEQYF
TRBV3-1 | CASSQDPPTTQYF
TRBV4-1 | CASSQDGPGHKDGYTF
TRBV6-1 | CASSERTGVSPLHF
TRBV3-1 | CASSQVIASNEQFF
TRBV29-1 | CSVAPATGGTDTQYF
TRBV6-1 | CATTGGSVADTQYF
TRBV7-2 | CASSLIRDRGNEQFF
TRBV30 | CAWSARGTGGLPQHF
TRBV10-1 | CASSEGMEQFF
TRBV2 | CASGCGLVSWVYNEQFF
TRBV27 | CASSLSWRSTDTQYF
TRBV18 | CASSPSYLSNTDTQYF
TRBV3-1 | CASSPSGGMSWNEQFF
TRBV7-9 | CASSLGAGGPQSYEQYF
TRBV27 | CASSLTTSGHYNEQFF
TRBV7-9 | CASSSVTGGPKQYF
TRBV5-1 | CASSLGYGTGFPEAFF
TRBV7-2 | CASSLEGGWLGGYTF
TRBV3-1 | CASSQDGTLYEQYF
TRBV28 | CASVWDRGFIGEAFF
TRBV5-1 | CASKQQGYNEKLFF
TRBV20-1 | CSARPGTGWEHGYTF
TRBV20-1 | CSVKVDKNTEAFF
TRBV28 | CASSPAQLSYNEQFF
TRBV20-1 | CSAVTSGKNIQYF
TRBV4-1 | CASSQDSGTGAYEQYF
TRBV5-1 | CASTLGDGSYNEQFF
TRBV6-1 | CASSELAGADNEQFF
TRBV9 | CASSVENSGTDTQYF
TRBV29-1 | CSVEDLVQTNYGYTF
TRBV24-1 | CATSDPGGRTGDGLNTEAFF
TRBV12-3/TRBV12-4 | CASSPGLFVGGRDEQFF
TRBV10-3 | CAISPDNSYEQYF
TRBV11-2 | CASSTQTGSYEQYF
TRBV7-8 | CASLGGGEQFF
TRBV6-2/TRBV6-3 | CASSYESGVPTDTQYF
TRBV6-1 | CASRAGGLGEQFF
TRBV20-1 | CSARFGPQETQYF
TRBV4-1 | CASSHRQGPEAFF
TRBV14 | CASSLNSGGPWTGELFF
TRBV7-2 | CASSLQLVNHGYTF
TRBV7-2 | CASRLGDLGNEKLFF
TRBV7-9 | CALPLVEGYTF
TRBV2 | CASSEYISGGAIDEQFF
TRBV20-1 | CSARVDSGGYGYTF
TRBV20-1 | CSALGGKDSPSTGPQHF
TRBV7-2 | CASSLYGLAGTDTQYF
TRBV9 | CASSKGLKPEAFF